This T cell receptor (beta chain) was found in a study of blood T cell repertoires in COVID-19. Across the study: PBMCs, B-cell-depleted T cells, or T cells provided the cDNA or gDNA that made up the material.

Germline loops: CDR1 SQVTM, CDR2 ANQGSEA. The CDR3 has 14 amino acids. J lost 5 bases, V lost 6 bases, and 5 bases had no gene match. Authors' processing steps: Counts of nucleated cells, estimated from reference gene primer amplification, were obtained. Sequencing used immunoSEQ multiplex PCR; TCRdb keeps in-frame clones, though not all of them. That table gives V, J and clone size, and the DNA gave D and trimming. Among fewer than 200,000 clones listed, 82% were seen once. The specimen sequenced was peripheral blood. The chain combines TRBV29-1 with TRBJ1-5; TRBD1 aligns across 12 bases. The sequence came from an older woman with COVID-19, enrolled during active disease. CDR3: CSVSGTGGDQPQHF. CDR3 sequence (DNA): TGCAGCGTATCCGGGACAGGGGGCGATCAGCCCCAGCATTTT. Complete variable domain (other parts from reference TRBV29-1 and TRBJ1-5): SAVISQKPSRDICQRGTSLTIQCQVDSQVTMMFWYRQQPGQSLTLIATANQGSEATYESGFVIDKFPISRPNLTFSTLTVSNMSPEDSSIYLCSVSGTGGDQPQHFGDGTRLSIL.